This T cell receptor (beta chain) was found in a study of vaccination and CD4 T cells after COVID-19. Study context: Convalescent cases consisted of six males and four females, of whom two were Hispanic. Treatment of control cultures consisted of a CEFX pool, an HIV-1 Nef pool, or no peptide.

As to treatment: roughly ten-day PBMC culture with coronavirus spike peptide pools or control peptides (ViraFEST assay). Using peptide pools, antigen-specific T cells were expanded in ViraFEST before TCRs were sequenced. As regards this clonotype: Its antigen is still unknown.

This CDR3 region has 13 residues. Trimming removed 8 bases from V and 3 bases from J, with 13 bases in between. Germline-derived CDR1 and CDR2 are SEHNR and FQNEAQ (reference sequence). Cultured CD4+ T cell DNA underwent sequencing with the Oncomine TCR Beta short-read assay. Genomic DNA was drawn out of CD4+ T cells grown in culture. TCRdb called the PCR reads again in MiXCR, with one record for every CDR3 protein. The data contain 13,000 to 15,000 distinct CDR3 sequences, approximately 33% of them singletons. The sample here was CD4+ T cells from blood, cultured in vitro, taken after SARS-CoV-2 vaccination. This clonotype was sampled from a human donor who had recovered from COVID-19. The rearrangement links TRBV7-9 to TRBJ1-1; D is unclear. The CDR3 here is CASGRDWDTEAFF. The CDR3 bases are TGTGCCAGCGGTAGGGATTGGGACACTGAAGCTTTCTTT.